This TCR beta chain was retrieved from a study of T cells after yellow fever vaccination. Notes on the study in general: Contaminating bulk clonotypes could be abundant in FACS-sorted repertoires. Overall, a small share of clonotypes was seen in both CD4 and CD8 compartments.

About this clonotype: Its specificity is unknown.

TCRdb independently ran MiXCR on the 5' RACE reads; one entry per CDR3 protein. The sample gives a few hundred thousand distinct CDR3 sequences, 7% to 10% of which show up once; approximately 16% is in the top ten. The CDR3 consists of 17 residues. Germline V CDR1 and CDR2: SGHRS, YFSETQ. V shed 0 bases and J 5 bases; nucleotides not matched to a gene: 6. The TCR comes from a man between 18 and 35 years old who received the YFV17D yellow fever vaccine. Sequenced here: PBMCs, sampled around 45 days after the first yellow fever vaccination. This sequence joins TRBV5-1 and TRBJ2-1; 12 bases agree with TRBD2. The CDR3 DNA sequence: TGCGCCAGCAGCTTGGCCACACTAGCGGGGGGAAACAATGAGCAGTTCTTC. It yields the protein CASSLATLAGGNNEQFF.